The entry below gives a single T cell receptor beta chain sequence along with its context. The data stem from a study of blood T cell repertoires in COVID-19. Study-wide background: Nucleic acid was either cDNA or gDNA, and it came from T cells, B-cell-depleted T cells, or PBMCs.

Germline CDR1 is MNHNY and CDR2 is SVGAGI (reference sequence). V gave up 6 bases and J gave up 7 bases, with 25 bases separating them. The length of the CDR3 is 17 residues. Source study methods: Estimates of nucleated cell counts were drawn from the amplification of reference gene primers. Sequencing was performed with immunoSEQ multiplex PCR; in TCRdb, only in-frame clones are kept and a portion is missing. V, J and clone size are those of that table, while D and trimming were read from the DNA. The data contain around 470,000 clones, 80% to 90% of them singletons. The chain joins TRBV6-6 to TRBJ2-1; tentative D call: TRBD1 (7 bases). The sequenced sample was peripheral blood. The receptor's source is a man between 18 and 35 years old with COVID-19, enrolled during active disease. The CDR3 spells CASSRRAGGNGRNEQFF. The CDR3 coding sequence is TGTGCCAGCAGCCGAAGAGCAGGGGGGAACGGTAGAAATGAGCAGTTCTTC.